This is a list of T cell receptor beta chains from one sample in a study of blood T cell repertoires in COVID-19. The protocol was immunoSEQ multiplex PCR, while the TCRdb copy is restricted to in-frame clones and leaves out a portion. Of about 120,000 clones listed, 90% are singletons. The sample taken for sequencing was peripheral blood. These receptors all come from a woman in her sixties or seventies with COVID-19, enrolled during active disease. The CDR3 runs from the conserved cysteine through the conserved F or W. The D gene is left open where the match is weak. Clone size appears in some rows only: once, few, many, or a class for an expanded clone.

. TRBJ1-2 TRBV5-5 TRBD1 TGTGCCAGCAGCCCCCTCGGACAGGGCCCCTACTATGGCTACACCTTC CASSPLGQGPYYGYTF
. TRBJ1-1 TRBV13 TRBD1 TGTGCCAGCAGCTTAGAGGGACAGCTAACTGAAGCTTTCTTT CASSLEGQLTEAFF
. TRBJ1-2 TRBV6-6 . TGTGCCAGCAGTTACAGCGGACCGGGGGGCTACACCTTC CASSYSGPGGYTF
. TRBJ2-5 TRBV5-1 . TGCGCCAGCAGCTCACAGGGAAACTACCAAGAGACCCAGTACTTC CASSSQGNYQETQYF
. TRBJ2-7 TRBV7-7 TRBD1 TGTGCTAGCAGCCGCTGGACAGGGGCCTCCTACGAGCAGTACTTC CASSRWTGASYEQYF
. TRBJ1-6 TRBV5-6 TRBD1 TGTGCCAGCAGCCGACGGACAGGGGGCTATTCACCCCTCCACTTT CASSRRTGGYSPLHF
. TRBJ2-3 TRBV7-2 TRBD2 TGTGCCAGCAGCTCCGGGACTAGCGGGGGCACAGATACGCAGTATTTT CASSSGTSGGTDTQYF
few TRBJ1-1 TRBV7-9 TRBD1 TGTGCCAGCAGCTCCTCCCGGACAGGAGCTAACACTGAAGCTTTCTTT CASSSSRTGANTEAFF
. TRBJ2-3 TRBV10-3 . TGTGCCATCAGTGACGGGGTAAGGGATACGCAGTATTTT CAISDGVRDTQYF
. TRBJ1-5 TRBV3-1/TRBV3-2 . TGTGCCAGCAGCCAAACAGGAAACAATCAGCCCCAGCATTTT CASSQTGNNQPQHF
. TRBJ2-5 TRBV15 TRBD2 TGTGCCACCAGCAGAGATCGCCTAGCGGGGGCCGCGACCCAGTACTTC CATSRDRLAGAATQYF
. TRBJ2-5 TRBV18 . TGTGCCAGCTCACCATCTATCGTTGGAGAGACCCAGTACTTC CASSPSIVGETQYF
. TRBJ2-7 TRBV7-2 TRBD1 TGTGCCAGCAGCTGGACAGGGGATGGAGGCGAGCAGTACTTC CASSWTGDGGEQYF
. TRBJ1-2 TRBV5-1 . TGCGCCAGCAGCTTGGGTGGCAGCGATAACTATGGCTACACCTTC CASSLGGSDNYGYTF
. TRBJ2-3 TRBV7-3 . TGTGCCAGCAGCTTAAATACCAGGGGCACAGATACGCAGTATTTT CASSLNTRGTDTQYF
. TRBJ2-2 TRBV9 TRBD2 TGTGCCAGCAGCGTAGAGAAATTAGGACTAGCGGGGGGTCGCACCGGGGAGCTGTTTTTT CASSVEKLGLAGGRTGELFF
. TRBJ2-5 TRBV3-1/TRBV3-2 TRBD2 TGTGCCAGCAGTCGACGCGGGACTAGCGGGGGGAAGGAGACCCAGTACTTC CASSRRGTSGGKETQYF
. TRBJ2-7 TRBV7-2 . TGTGCCAGCAGCTTAATGACAGCCTCCTACGAGCAGTACTTC CASSLMTASYEQYF
. TRBJ2-7 TRBV2 . TGTGCCAGCAGTCGAGCCGGCTACGAGCAGTACTTC CASSRAGYEQYF
. TRBJ1-1 TRBV5-1 . TGCGCCAGCAGCCGAGAAATGAACACTGAAGCTTTCTTT CASSREMNTEAFF
. TRBJ2-7 TRBV27 TRBD1 TGTGCCAGACCGGGACAGGTAGACGCCTACGAGCAGTACTTC CARPGQVDAYEQYF
. TRBJ2-1 TRBV5-1 . TGCGCCAGCAGCTTAGGTAGCGGAATTTCCTACAATGAGCAGTTCTTC CASSLGSGISYNEQFF
. TRBJ2-1 TRBV19 . TGTGCCAGTACCGAAACTGGGGGGTACAATGAGCAGTTCTTC CASTETGGYNEQFF
. TRBJ2-3 TRBV14 . TGTGCCAGCAGCCAAAAAGACAAGTCCACAGATACGCAGTATTTT CASSQKDKSTDTQYF